This entry lists 16 T cell receptor beta chains sequenced from one sample in a study of CD8+ T cells in alopecia areata. After isolation, RNA underwent reverse transcription to generate cDNA as the sequencing template. Measured with immunoSEQ multiplex PCR; TCRdb has only the in-frame clones, and not every one. This sample has approximately 180,000 clones, with about 70% found just once. The material sequenced was CD8+ T cells sorted from blood, taken at week 0. Receptors originate from a human donor with alopecia areata.

Comment on this clone: In the same sample, other DNA sequences code for this CDR3. The V gene is TRBV29-1, the J gene TRBJ2-7; possibly TRBD1 for D (5 bases). V was shortened by 2 bases and J by 3 bases, with 5 bases between the two germline ends. The germline gives CDR1 SQVTM, CDR2 ANQGSEA. The CDR3 is 11 residues long. CDR3 in DNA: TGCAGCGTTGAAAGGGGCTACGAGCAGTACTTC. This translates into CSVERGYEQYF.

This chain connects TRBV29-1 to TRBJ1-2; D is ambiguous. Germline values: CDR1 SQVTM, CDR2 ANQGSEA. V was pared by 6 bases and J by 1 base, with 12 bases between. The CDR3 contains 13 residues. CDR3 in amino acids: CSVPAEINYGYTF. The DNA for the CDR3 is TGCAGCGTCCCAGCTGAGATTAACTATGGCTACACCTTC.

The rearrangement joins TRBV4-2 to TRBJ2-7, with 8 bases matching TRBD2. Trimming cost V 0 bases and J 2 bases; bases outside gene matches: 6. This CDR3 region has 16 residues. Germline CDR1 LGHNA, CDR2 YNFKEQ. Written as DNA, the CDR3 is TGTGCCAGCAGCCAAGAATTGCGGGGGGTAACCTACGAGCAGTACTTC. Protein sequence: CASSQELRGVTYEQYF.

The chain uses TRBV11-2 and TRBJ2-1, with 9 bases that match TRBD1. The trim removed 5 bases at V and 9 bases at J, leaving 11 bases unmatched. The CDR3 sequence is 15 residues long. CDR1 SGHAT and CDR2 FQNNGV come from the germline V gene. CDR3 coding DNA: TGTGCCAGCAGCCGGGGACAGGGTGGGGGTTTTGAGCAGTTCTTC. Its protein is CASSRGQGGGFEQFF. Looking up the rest from reference TRBV11-2 and TRBJ2-1 gives the full variable domain: EAGVAQSPRYKIIEKRQSVAFWCNPISGHATLYWYQQILGQGPKLLIQFQNNGVVDDSQLPKDRFSAERLKGVDSTLKIQPAKLEDSAVYLCASSRGQGGGFEQFFGPGTRLTVL.

J is TRBJ2-5 and V is TRBV7-9; 7 nucleotides line up with TRBD1. CDR1 SEHNR and CDR2 FQNEAQ come from the germline V gene (reference sequence). V dropped 6 bases and J dropped 4; count of bases not matched to a gene: 8. The CDR3 consists of 14 residues. CDR3 sequence (DNA): TGTGCCAGCAGATCTGGACAGGATAGAGAGACCCAGTACTTC. As protein: CASRSGQDRETQYF.

This clone was detected a few times. V is TRBV2 and J is TRBJ2-1; 9 bases agree with TRBD1. The ends lost 2 bases at V and 6 bases at J; junction bases unmatched: 2. CDR3 size: 14 residues. Germline-derived CDR1 and CDR2 are SNHLY and FYNNEI. The chain's CDR3 is CASSEMTGGNEQFF. The DNA for the CDR3 is TGTGCCAGCAGTGAAATGACAGGGGGCAATGAGCAGTTCTTC.

V gene TRBV7-2 combines with J gene TRBJ2-3; tentatively, D is TRBD2 (6 bases). Germline V CDR1 and CDR2: SGHTA, FQGNSA. V was pared by 5 bases and J by 7 bases, with 22 bases between. The CDR3 is 16 residues long. CDR3 region: CASSPSGSGPANTQYF. In DNA form, the CDR3 reads TGTGCCAGCAGCCCCTCGGGTAGCGGCCCCGCGAATACGCAGTATTTT.

The chain is built from TRBV12-5 and TRBJ1-6; 10 nucleotides line up with TRBD1. Germline CDR1 LGHNT, CDR2 FRNRAP. With V trimmed by 1 base and J by 9 bases, 3 bases remained unmatched. This CDR3 is built from 15 residues. CDR3 sequence: CASGLGQGAGSPLHF. The CDR3 DNA is TGTGCTAGTGGTTTGGGACAGGGGGCCGGTTCACCCCTCCACTTT.

The chain has TRBV30 and TRBJ1-1; D unclear. The CDR3 has 13 amino acids. Trimming removed 0 bases at V and 3 bases at J, with 8 bases between. Germline CDR1 is GTSNPN and CDR2 is SVGIG (reference sequence). The CDR3 spells CAWSVIEYTEAFF. Here the CDR3 DNA reads TGTGCCTGGAGTGTAATCGAGTACACTGAAGCTTTCTTT.

This chain connects TRBV12-5 to TRBJ2-6, with D possibly called TRBD1 or TRBD2 (5 bases each). This CDR3 has 16 amino acids. Germline V gene lookup returns CDR1 LGHNT and CDR2 FRNRAP. Trimming took 3 bases from V and 0 from J, leaving 9 bases between them. CDR3 sequence: CASGFPRGSGANVLTF. The CDR3 region has the DNA TGTGCTAGTGGTTTTCCGAGGGGCTCTGGGGCCAACGTCCTGACTTTC.

This chain links TRBV7-6 with TRBJ1-5; no clear D. The CDR3 is made up of 14 amino acids. Germline assignment: CDR1 SGHVS and CDR2 FNYEAQ. Trimming cost V 1 base and J 2 bases, with 6 bases left between them. For the CDR3, the DNA is TGTGCCAGCAGCTTAGTTGCGGGCAATCAGCCCCAGCATTTT. Translating it yields CASSLVAGNQPQHF. Combining the CDR3 with reference TRBV7-6 and TRBJ1-5 gives the whole variable domain GAGVSQSPRYKVTKRGQDVALRCDPISGHVSLYWYRQALGQGPEFLTYFNYEAQQDKSGLPNDRFSAERPEGSISTLTIQRTEQRDSAMYRCASSLVAGNQPQHFGDGTRLSIL.

This chain connects TRBV2 to TRBJ2-1; tentatively, D is TRBD1 (6 bases). Germline V lookup: CDR1 SNHLY, CDR2 FYNNEI. V lost 5 bases and J lost 7, with 9 bases in between. This CDR3 has 12 residues. The DNA of the CDR3 is TGTGCCAGCAGTTTAGGGACAAATGAGCAGTTCTTC. Its protein is CASSLGTNEQFF. The full variable domain, in which reference TRBV2 and TRBJ2-1 provide the parts outside the CDR3, is EPEVTQTPSHQVTQMGQEVILRCVPISNHLYFYWYRQILGQKVEFLVSFYNNEISEKSEIFDDQFSVERPDGSNFTLKIRSTKLEDSAMYFCASSLGTNEQFFGPGTRLTVL.

A few counts support this clone. In nucleotides, the CDR3 is TGTGCCAGCAGCCAAGACCTAGTAGCACCTGGAAACACCATATATTTT. Translation gives CASSQDLVAPGNTIYF. This chain joins TRBV14 and TRBJ1-3; D gene unclear. Germline V gene data show CDR1 as SGHDN and CDR2 as FVKESK. Trimming left V 0 bases short and J 2 bases short, with 11 bases between. The CDR3 is 16 amino acids. Full variable domain (outside the CDR3, taken from reference TRBV14 and TRBJ1-3): EAGVTQFPSHSVIEKGQTVTLRCDPISGHDNLYWYRRVMGKEIKFLLHFVKESKQDESGMPNNRFLAERTGGTYSTLKVQPAELEDSGVYFCASSQDLVAPGNTIYFGEGSWLTVV.

The chain combines TRBV6-6 with TRBJ2-7, with D tentatively TRBD1 (6 bases). This CDR3 is built from 13 residues. CDR1 is MNHNY, CDR2 SVGAGI, per germline (reference sequence). Trimming shortened V by 10 bases and J by 2 bases, and 15 bases separated the two germline ends. The CDR3 reads CATTGLKPYEQYF. Here the CDR3 DNA reads TGTGCCACCACAGGGCTTAAACCCTACGAGCAGTACTTC.

The table lists this clone with a few counts. The rearrangement joins TRBV25-1 to TRBJ2-5, with 8 nucleotides matching TRBD1. J gave up 5 bases and V 5 bases, and 7 bases lay outside the gene matches. Per germline, CDR1 MGHDK and CDR2 SYGVNS. The CDR3 covers 14 residues. The CDR3 nucleotides read TGTGCCAGCAGTTTCCGACAGGGGCGGGAGACCCAGTACTTC. This codes for CASSFRQGRETQYF.

This clone was counted between two and nine times. The chain combines TRBV29-1 with TRBJ2-7; TRBD1 agrees at 8 bases. Germline values: CDR1 SQVTM, CDR2 ANQGSEA. The CDR3 length is 13 residues. V was pared by 6 bases and J by 2 bases, with 6 bases of the junction left unmatched. CDR3 bases: TGCAGCGTCCCGGGACAGGATCCCTACGAGCAGTACTTC. It codes for CSVPGQDPYEQYF.